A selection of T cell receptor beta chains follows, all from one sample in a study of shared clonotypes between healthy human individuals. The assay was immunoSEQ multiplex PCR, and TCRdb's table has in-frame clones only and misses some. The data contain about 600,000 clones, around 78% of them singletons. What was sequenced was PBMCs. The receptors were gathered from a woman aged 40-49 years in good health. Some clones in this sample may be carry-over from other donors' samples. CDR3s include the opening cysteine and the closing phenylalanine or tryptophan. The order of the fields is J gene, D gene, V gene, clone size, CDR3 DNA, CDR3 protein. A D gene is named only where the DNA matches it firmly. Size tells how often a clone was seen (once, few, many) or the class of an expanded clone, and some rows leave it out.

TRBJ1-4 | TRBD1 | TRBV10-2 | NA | TGCGCCAGCAGTTCGGGACAGGGCAATGGGGAAAAACTGTTTTTT | CASSSGQGNGEKLFF
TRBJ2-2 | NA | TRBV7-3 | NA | TGTGCCAGCAGCTTAAGGGCCGCAGGGGAGCTGTTTTTT | CASSLRAAGELFF
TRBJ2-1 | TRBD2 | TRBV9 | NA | TGTGCCAGCAGCTCCCGGGGGGGTCATCCGTTCAATGAGCAGTTCTTC | CASSSRGGHPFNEQFF
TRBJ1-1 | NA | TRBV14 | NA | TGTGCCAGCAGCCAGCAGCTTCCACCCACTGAAGCTTTCTTT | CASSQQLPPTEAFF
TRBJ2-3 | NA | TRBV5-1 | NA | TGCGCCAGCAGCTTCCGAGGTACAGTATTCAACACAGATACGCAGTATTTT | CASSFRGTVFNTDTQYF
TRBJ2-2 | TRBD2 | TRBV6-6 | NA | TGTGCCAGCAGTTATGGGCTAGCGGGGAACACCGGGGAGCTGTTTTTT | CASSYGLAGNTGELFF
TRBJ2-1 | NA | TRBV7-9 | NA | TGTGCCAGCAGCCCCCCCCTTGCTGGGTACAATGAGCAGTTCTTC | CASSPPLAGYNEQFF
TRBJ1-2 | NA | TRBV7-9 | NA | TGTGCCAGCAGCTCAGACAGCTATGGCTACACCTTC | CASSSDSYGYTF
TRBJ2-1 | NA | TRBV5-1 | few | TGCGCCAGCAGCCCGCTTTTTGGGGGTATAGGTGAGCAGTTCTTC | CASSPLFGGIGEQFF
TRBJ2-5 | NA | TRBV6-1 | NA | TGTGCCAGCAGTGAAGGGGGGGCGCCCCGGGGGGCCCAGTACTTC | CASSEGGAPRGAQYF
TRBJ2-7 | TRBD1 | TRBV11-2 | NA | TGTGCCAGCAGTCCTGACAGGGTAGGGAGCTCCTACGAGCAGTACTTC | CASSPDRVGSSYEQYF
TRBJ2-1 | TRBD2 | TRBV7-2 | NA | TGTGCCAGCAGCCCACTAGCGGCCGTCTACAATGAGCAGTTCTTC | CASSPLAAVYNEQFF
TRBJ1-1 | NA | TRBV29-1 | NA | TGCAGCGTTGAAACCCAGGGACATTACACTGAAGCTTTCTTT | CSVETQGHYTEAFF
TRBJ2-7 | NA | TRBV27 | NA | TGTGCCAGCAGTCTCCTGGCTGGTATACGGGAGCAGTACTTC | CASSLLAGIREQYF
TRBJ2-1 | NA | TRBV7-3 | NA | TGTGCCAGCAGCTTAACCGCCTGGGGTGAGCAGTTCTTC | CASSLTAWGEQFF
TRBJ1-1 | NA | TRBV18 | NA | TGTGCCAGCTCACATTCCCGGGACCGTGAAGCTTTCTTT | CASSHSRDREAFF
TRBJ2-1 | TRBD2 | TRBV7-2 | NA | TGTGCCAGCTCAGAGGGAGGGAGGGCCGATAATGAGCAGTTCTTC | CASSEGGRADNEQFF
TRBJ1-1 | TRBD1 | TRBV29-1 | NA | TGCAGCGTAGGGTGGACAGGGGTATCTCCTGAAGCTTTCTTT | CSVGWTGVSPEAFF
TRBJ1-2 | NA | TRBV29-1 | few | TGCAGCGTTGAGGCGTATGAAGGCTACACCTTC | CSVEAYEGYTF
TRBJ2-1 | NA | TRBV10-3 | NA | TGTGCCATCAGTGAATCGGGACCGGACGATGAGCAGTTCTTC | CAISESGPDDEQFF
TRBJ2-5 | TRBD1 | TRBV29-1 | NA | TGCAGCGTGAAAGCCCGGGACAGGGGAGAGGGGGACCAAGAGACCCAGTACTTC | CSVKARDRGEGDQETQYF
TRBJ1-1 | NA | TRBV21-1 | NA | TGTGCCCGGGACACTGAAGCTTTCTTT | CARDTEAFF
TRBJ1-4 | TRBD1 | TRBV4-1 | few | TGCGCCAGCCGCTGGACAGGGGGAGAGGAAAAACTGTTTTTT | CASRWTGGEEKLFF